These 4 T cell receptor beta chains originate from one sample sequenced in a study of memory CD4+ T cells and cytomegalovirus serostatus. The sort gate was single viable CD3+CD4+CD8-CD45RO+ cells for memory CD4+ T cells. Clones were read by immunoSEQ multiplex PCR, and TCRdb kept only the in-frame ones, dropping some. The table has about 61,000 clones, 80% seen once. Sequencing was performed on memory CD4+ T cells from blood. These receptors were taken from an adult in good health and CMV-seronegative. Some clones in this sample may be carry-over from other donors' samples.

This clone came up a few times. This chain links TRBV7-9 with TRBJ2-6; D is perhaps TRBD2 (5 bases). V was clipped by 5 bases and J by 7 bases, with 15 bases between them. CDR3 length equals 15 residues. Germline CDR1 is SEHNR and CDR2 is FQNEAQ (reference sequence). The CDR3 loop reads CASSRDLFRANVLTF. CDR3 coding DNA: TGTGCCAGCAGCCGGGATCTGTTCAGAGCCAACGTCCTGACTTTC.

The genes are TRBV6-6 and TRBJ1-1, with 9 bases lining up with TRBD1. The CDR3 contains 15 residues. Germline CDR1 MNHNY, CDR2 SVGAGI (reference sequence). The J segment lost 1 base and the V segment lost 7 bases, leaving 7 bases of the junction unmatched. CDR3 sequence: CASNGDREGNTEAFF. CDR3 in DNA: TGTGCCAGCAATGGGGACAGGGAGGGGAACACTGAAGCTTTCTTT.

This clone has more than one count but fewer than ten. The chain uses TRBV18 and TRBJ2-6, with D uncertain. The CDR3 extends over 14 amino acids. Germline-derived CDR1 and CDR2 are KGHSH and LQKENI. V was trimmed by 4 bases and J by 1 base, leaving 5 bases between them. As DNA, the CDR3 is TGTGCCAGCTCACGGGAATCTGGGGCCAACGTCCTGACTTTC. Translation: CASSRESGANVLTF.

The rearrangement joins TRBV6-6 to TRBJ2-2, with D uncertain. V lost 5 bases and J 5 bases, leaving 9 bases between the germline ends. Germline V lookup: CDR1 MNHNY, CDR2 SVGAGI (reference sequence). The CDR3 spans 13 residues. CDR3 amino acids: CASSMVGTGELFF. CDR3 DNA: TGTGCCAGCAGTATGGTGGGGACCGGGGAGCTGTTTTTT.